This T cell receptor (beta chain) was recovered during a study of T cells expressing NK-cell markers. About the study: Researchers got TCR beta repertoires out of sorted CD3+CD56+NKG2C+, CD3+CD56+NKG2C- and CD3+CD56-NKG2C+ T cells. Findings and limits, study-wide: Topping the CD3+CD56-NKG2C+ fraction as well were these clonotypes, in a handful of donors. Dominant NKG2C+ clonotype frequencies of roughly 1.0-7.0% of CD8+ T cells were measured in more than 5 donors. Whether expanded NKG2C+ T cell clones were HCMV specific stayed uncertain.

With the 5' RACE reads reprocessed, TCRdb shows one record per CDR3 protein and no DNA. The sample table sets out 550,000 or so distinct CDR3 sequences. With regard to this clonotype: Its specificity is not known.

This CDR3 spans 13 amino acids. Germline V lookup: CDR1 SGHTA, CDR2 FQGNSA. The sample taken for sequencing was blood T cells: a sorted CD56 or NKG2C T cell subset, CD4+ or CD8+ T cells, or bulk PBMC T cells (not recorded which). The chain employs TRBV7-2 and TRBJ1-5; the TCRdb call, TRBD1, lacks DNA for checking. This sequence was found in a man aged 18 to 29 in good health. The CDR3 region is CASSEQGNQPQHF. The entire variable domain, with the rest obtained from reference TRBV7-2 and TRBJ1-5, is as follows: GAGVSQSPSNKVTEKGKDVELRCDPISGHTALYWYRQSLGQGLEFLIYFQGNSAPDKSGLPSDRFSAERTGGSVSTLTIQRTQQEDSAVYLCASSEQGNQPQHFGDGTRLSIL.